These T cell receptor beta chains were read from a single sample in a study of beta chain features in type 1 diabetes. Measured with immunoSEQ multiplex PCR; TCRdb has only the in-frame clones, and not every one. Of approximately 57,000 clones in the sample, 40% to 60% were seen once. Sequencing used Tregs from blood. The source is a woman between 35 and 50 years old with type 1 diabetes. Each CDR3 is given with its conserved first and last residue. The order of the fields is V gene, clone size, D gene, J gene, CDR3 protein, CDR3 DNA. A D gene is named only where the DNA matches it firmly. The size of a clone is reported for some rows only, either as once, few or many, or as a class for expanded clones.

>TRBV7-9|few|NA|TRBJ1-5
CASSLDSPHSNQPQHF
TGTGCCAGCAGCCTGGACAGCCCGCACAGCAATCAGCCCCAGCATTTT
>TRBV18|NA|NA|TRBJ2-4
CASSPDRNIQYF
TGTGCCAGCTCACCAGACAGAAACATTCAGTACTTC
>TRBV29-1|NA|NA|TRBJ1-2
CSVEDRGLLGYTF
TGCAGCGTTGAAGATCGAGGTCTACTTGGCTACACCTTC
>TRBV7-2|NA|TRBD2|TRBJ2-7
CASSPLYSSGGAYEQYF
TGTGCCAGCAGCCCCCTTTATTCTAGCGGGGGGGCCTACGAGCAGTACTTC
>TRBV7-2|NA|TRBD2|TRBJ2-1
CASSNSGGAYNEQFF
TGTGCCAGCAGCAATAGCGGGGGGGCCTACAATGAGCAGTTCTTC
>TRBV28|NA|TRBD1|TRBJ1-5
CASSLPDRSQPQHF
TGTGCCAGCAGTTTACCGGACAGGTCTCAGCCCCAGCATTTT
>TRBV27|many|NA|TRBJ1-1
CASSLSVLTEAFF
TGTGCCAGCAGTTTATCCGTCTTGACTGAAGCTTTCTTT
>TRBV7-2|NA|TRBD1|TRBJ2-7
CASSAGTAPLGEQYF
TGTGCCAGCAGCGCCGGGACAGCTCCGTTGGGCGAGCAGTACTTC
>TRBV7-9|NA|NA|TRBJ2-2
CASSDALGATGELFF
TGTGCCAGCAGCGACGCCCTAGGGGCGACCGGGGAGCTGTTTTTT
>TRBV9|few|NA|TRBJ2-3
CASSPHGRVGDTQYF
TGTGCCAGCAGCCCTCACGGTCGGGTAGGAGATACGCAGTATTTT
>TRBV11-3|once|NA|TRBJ1-1
CASSLGGGRAEAFF
TGTGCCAGCAGCTTAGGAGGGGGAAGAGCTGAAGCTTTCTTT
>TRBV6-5|NA|TRBD1|TRBJ1-3
CASSWVKGARNTIYF
TGTGCCAGCAGTTGGGTTAAGGGGGCAAGAAACACCATATATTTT
>TRBV5-6|few|TRBD1|TRBJ2-7
CASSLVTGGNYEQYF
TGTGCCAGCAGCCTGGTCACAGGGGGCAACTACGAGCAGTACTTC
>TRBV18|NA|TRBD2|TRBJ2-2
CASSRTSGSLELFF
TGTGCCAGCTCGCGGACTAGCGGGAGTCTCGAGCTGTTTTTT
>TRBV7-9|NA|NA|TRBJ1-1
CASRSRGGNTEAFF
TGTGCCAGCCGCTCACGAGGGGGGAACACTGAAGCTTTCTTT
>TRBV18|few|NA|TRBJ2-5
CASSLQGSQETQYF
TGTGCCAGCTCACTCCAGGGGTCCCAAGAGACCCAGTACTTC
>TRBV7-2|few|NA|TRBJ1-1
CASSSSYTEAFF
TGTGCCAGCAGCTCCTCCTACACTGAAGCTTTCTTT
>TRBV5-1|NA|NA|TRBJ2-2
CASSLTVSTGELFF
TGCGCCAGCAGCTTGACAGTCTCCACCGGGGAGCTGTTTTTT
>TRBV7-2|NA|TRBD1|TRBJ1-2
CASSPRTGQLYGYTF
TGTGCCAGCAGCCCGAGGACAGGGCAACTATATGGCTACACCTTC
>TRBV7-8|NA|NA|TRBJ2-3
CASSFSKGGGTDTQYF
TGTGCCAGCAGCTTTTCCAAGGGCGGGGGCACAGATACGCAGTATTTT
>TRBV5-1|NA|TRBD1|TRBJ1-3
CASRQGDSGNTIYF
TGCGCCAGCAGGCAGGGGGACTCTGGAAACACCATATATTTT
>TRBV18|NA|NA|TRBJ1-1
CASSSEKGAGAFF
TGTGCCAGCTCAAGCGAGAAAGGGGCTGGAGCTTTCTTT
>TRBV9|few|TRBD2|TRBJ2-1
CASSRLAGAANEQFF
TGTGCCAGCAGCCGCTTAGCGGGAGCGGCCAATGAGCAGTTCTTC
>TRBV7-2|NA|NA|TRBJ2-1
CASSSRVSGLSFYNEQFF
TGTGCCAGCAGCTCGCGGGTCTCGGGACTGTCGTTTTACAATGAGCAGTTCTTC
>TRBV7-9|NA|TRBD2|TRBJ2-7
CASSSTGTSSYEQYF
TGTGCCAGCAGCTCAACCGGGACTAGCAGCTACGAGCAGTACTTC
>TRBV7-9|few|NA|TRBJ2-3
CASSFYGELTDTQYF
TGTGCCAGCAGCTTTTACGGGGAACTCACAGATACGCAGTATTTT
>TRBV30|NA|NA|TRBJ1-3
CAWTLSGNTIYF
TGTGCCTGGACCCTCTCTGGAAACACCATATATTTT
>TRBV4-2|few|NA|TRBJ2-1
CASSQAGDFNEQFF
TGTGCCAGCAGCCAAGCGGGAGATTTCAATGAGCAGTTCTTC
>TRBV2|few|NA|TRBJ2-5
CASSEGGEVTQYF
TGTGCCAGCAGTGAAGGGGGAGAGGTGACCCAGTACTTC
>TRBV4-1|NA|NA|TRBJ1-1
CASSQQARNTEAFF
TGCGCCAGCAGCCAACAGGCGAGGAACACTGAAGCTTTCTTT
>TRBV5-6|NA|TRBD1|TRBJ1-1
CASSPQGRRGEAFF
TGTGCCAGCAGTCCACAGGGGAGGAGAGGTGAAGCTTTCTTT
>TRBV7-3|NA|TRBD2|TRBJ2-2
CASSPTSGGPVTGELFF
TGTGCCAGCAGCCCGACTAGCGGGGGGCCAGTCACCGGGGAGCTGTTTTTT
>TRBV4-3|NA|TRBD1|TRBJ1-4
CASSQAAGLQGVGEKLFF
TGCGCCAGCAGCCAAGCGGCGGGCCTACAGGGGGTCGGTGAAAAACTGTTTTTT
>TRBV4-3|once|NA|TRBJ1-1
CASSQEAEGKAFF
TGCGCCAGCAGCCAAGAGGCGGAGGGGAAAGCTTTCTTT
>TRBV29-1|once|NA|TRBJ1-2
CSVDQAGHGYTF
TGCAGCGTTGACCAGGCAGGCCATGGCTACACCTTC
>TRBV4-2|NA|TRBD2|TRBJ2-1
CASSQASGTSNNEQFF
TGTGCCAGCAGCCAAGCCTCCGGGACTAGCAACAATGAGCAGTTCTTC
>TRBV5-1|few|TRBD1|TRBJ1-1
CASSLGTGLGNTEAFF
TGCGCCAGCAGCTTGGGGACAGGGCTCGGGAACACTGAAGCTTTCTTT
>TRBV7-2|few|TRBD2|TRBJ2-7
CASSQGLAYEQYF
TGTGCCAGCAGCCAGGGACTAGCCTACGAGCAGTACTTC
>TRBV2|NA|NA|TRBJ2-7
CASRRRGYEQYF
TGTGCCAGCAGGAGGAGGGGCTACGAGCAGTACTTC
>TRBV19|NA|NA|TRBJ2-1
CASSIGTTTANEQFF
TGTGCCAGTAGTATAGGGACTACGACTGCGAATGAGCAGTTCTTC